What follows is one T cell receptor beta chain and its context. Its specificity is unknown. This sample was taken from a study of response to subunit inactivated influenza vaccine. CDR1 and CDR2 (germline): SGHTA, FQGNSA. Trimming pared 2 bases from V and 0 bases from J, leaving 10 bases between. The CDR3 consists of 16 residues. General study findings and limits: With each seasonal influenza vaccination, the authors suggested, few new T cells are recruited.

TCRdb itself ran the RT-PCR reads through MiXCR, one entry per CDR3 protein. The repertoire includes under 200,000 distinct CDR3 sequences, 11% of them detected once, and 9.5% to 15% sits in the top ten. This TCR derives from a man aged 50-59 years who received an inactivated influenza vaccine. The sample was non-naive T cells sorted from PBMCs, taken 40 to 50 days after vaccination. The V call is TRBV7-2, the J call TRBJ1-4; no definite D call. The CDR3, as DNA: TGTGCCAGCAGCTTATACGCGGTGACAACTAATGAAAAACTGTTTTTT. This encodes CASSLYAVTTNEKLFF.